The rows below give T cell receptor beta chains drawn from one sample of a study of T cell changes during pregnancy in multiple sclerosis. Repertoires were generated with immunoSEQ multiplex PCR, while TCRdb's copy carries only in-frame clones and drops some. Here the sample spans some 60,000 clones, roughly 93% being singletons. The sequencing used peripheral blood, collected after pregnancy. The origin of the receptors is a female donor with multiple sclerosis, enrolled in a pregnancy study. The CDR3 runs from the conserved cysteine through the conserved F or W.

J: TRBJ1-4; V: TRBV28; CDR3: CASGSAGQGVEKLFF
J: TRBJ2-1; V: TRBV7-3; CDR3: CASSPGLAGLNEQFF
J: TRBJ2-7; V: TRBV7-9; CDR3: CASSSADRVEQYF
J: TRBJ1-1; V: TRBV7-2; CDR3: CASSLGRGNTEAFF
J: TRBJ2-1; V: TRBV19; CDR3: CASSPRDGRDNEQFF
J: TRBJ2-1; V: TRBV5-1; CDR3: CASSWGGTGGSNEQFF
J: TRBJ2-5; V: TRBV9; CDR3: CASSSTPSESETQYF
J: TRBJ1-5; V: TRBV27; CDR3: CASSRRGPGIGQPQHF
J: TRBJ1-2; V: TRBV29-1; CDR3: CSVHPLFSHTSGYTF
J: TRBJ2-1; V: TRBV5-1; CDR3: CASSFDGQSSYNEQFF
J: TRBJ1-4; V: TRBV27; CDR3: CASSLGTGGNEKLFF
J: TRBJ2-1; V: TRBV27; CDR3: CASSLTGGPVEQFF
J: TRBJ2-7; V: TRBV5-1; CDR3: CASSLSSGPTYEQYF
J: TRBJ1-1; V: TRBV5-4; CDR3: CASSPRGRGVGTEAFF
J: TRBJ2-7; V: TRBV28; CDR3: CASSFPRSVSGRRVDYEQYF